This TCR beta chain is drawn from a study of shared clonotypes between healthy human individuals. It was about 210 ng DNA, some 30,000 T cell genomes, that sorted-subset replicate PCRs used. TCRdb's table, derived via immunoSEQ multiplex PCR, lists solely in-frame clones and lacks some. The sample holds some 1,400,000 clones, around 97% seen once. Free of recent acute infections or vaccinations, the donors were healthy HIV-negative adults. This CDR3 spans 15 amino acids. Trimming cost V 6 bases and J 3 bases, with 14 bases left between them. Germline-derived CDR1 and CDR2 are MDHEN and SYDVKM. The TCR was taken from a man aged 25-45 years in good health. V is TRBV28 and J is TRBJ2-2, with D perhaps matching TRBD1 (5 bases). Input material: naive CD4+ T cells sorted from blood. Subset: CD45RA+ positively selected. DNA of the CDR3: TGTGCCAGCAGCACAGGTGGGTCCGACACCGGGGAGCTGTTTTTT. It translates to CASSTGGSDTGELFF.